This T cell receptor beta chain was sequenced for a study of T-cell reconstitution after alpha-beta-depleted transplantation in children. The CDR3 totals 17 residues. Germline V gene lookup returns CDR1 SGHRS and CDR2 YFSETQ. The V segment lost 4 bases and the J segment 0 bases; nucleotides outside the gene matches: 9. Sample share makes this clonotype medium-sized. Molecular barcoding with unique molecular identifiers was used for the TCRbeta library. MiXCR was run by TCRdb on the PCR reads, yielding one entry per CDR3 protein. The table lists roughly 100,000 distinct CDR3 sequences, 7% to 10% of them singletons.

This chain links TRBV5-1 with TRBJ2-3, with 9 bases aligning to TRBD1. This material consisted of PBMCs from the stem cell graft donor, taken from the stem cell graft. The receptor was isolated from a human donor who donated a stem cell graft to a child with congenital amegakaryocytic thrombocytopenia. As DNA, the CDR3 is TGCGCCAGCAGCGAGGACAGGGGAGAGGCTAGCACAGATACGCAGTATTTT. Translating gives CASSEDRGEASTDTQYF.